Reported below is one T cell receptor (beta chain). Antigen unknown. The data were taken from a study of T cell repertoires in cytomegalovirus infection. Study as a whole: A matching HLA type, together with CMV infection, was signaled by public TCR beta signatures. General observations from the study: Using cumulative public TCR beta family frequency, the authors identified those who carried CMV together with the relevant HLA. The ex vivo response was dominated by HLA-C-restricted CMV-specific TCR beta clonotypes.

TCRdb ran MiXCR on the reads and lists one entry per CDR3 protein. The sample includes about 260,000 distinct CDR3 sequences, about an eighth seen only once; the top ten take roughly 8.7%. Losses at the gene ends were 6 bases for V and 5 bases for J; bases not matched to a gene: 8. Germline V gene lookup returns CDR1 ENHRY and CDR2 SYGVKD. The CDR3 has 14 amino acids. This TCR derives from a human donor in good health (CMV status not recorded). Some clones in this sample may be carry-over from other donors' samples. Sequenced sample: PBMCs. The gene calls are TRBV10-3 and TRBJ2-5, with 8 bases matching TRBD1. CDR3: CAISPGQGWETQYF. For the CDR3, the DNA is TGTGCCATCAGCCCCGGACAGGGTTGGGAGACCCAGTACTTC.